This T cell receptor beta chain was identified during a study of patients and donors after allogeneic stem cell transplantation. TCRdb fed the RT-PCR reads into MiXCR, producing one record per CDR3 protein. The sample records 70,000 to 75,000 distinct CDR3 sequences, 26% being singletons. V lost 5 bases and J 5 bases, leaving 18 bases between the germline ends. The CDR3 length is 15 residues. CDR1 and CDR2 (germline): SGHTA, FQGNSA. Specimen: blood, either unsorted or a sorted T cell fraction (not recorded which). The chain carries TRBV7-2 and TRBJ2-5, with D maybe TRBD2 (6 bases). The source of this sequence is a human donor who was either an allogeneic HSCT recipient or a stem cell or donor lymphocyte infusion donor (not recorded which). It is not recorded whose cells these are; they may come from a transplant donor. The CDR3 reads CASSLGVRAGETQYF. DNA for the CDR3: TGTGCCAGCAGCCTCGGGGTCAGGGCGGGGGAGACCCAGTACTTC. The full variable domain, in which reference TRBV7-2 and TRBJ2-5 provide the parts outside the CDR3, is GAGVSQSPSNKVTEKGKDVELRCDPISGHTALYWYRQSLGQGLEFLIYFQGNSAPDKSGLPSDRFSAERTGGSVSTLTIQRTQQEDSAVYLCASSLGVRAGETQYFGPGTRLLVL.